These T cell receptor beta chains were read from a single sample in a study of sequential checkpoint blockade in melanoma. Some clones are missing from TCRdb's copy, which holds only in-frame ones; the method was immunoSEQ multiplex PCR. The sample lists 15,000 or so clones, 93% seen once, with 24% in the top ten. The source material was CD8+ T cells sorted from blood (inferred from file names), sampled from a patient given nivolumab and ipilimumab in sequence. All receptors derive from a human donor with melanoma. The CDR3 runs from the conserved cysteine through the conserved F or W. Fields, in order: clone size, J gene, D gene, V gene, CDR3 DNA, CDR3 protein. The D gene is left open where the match is weak. Clone size is not always given. Where it is, it says once, few, many or a class for expanded clones.

abundance: NA; j_gene: TRBJ1-1; d_gene: TRBD1; v_gene: TRBV5-6; CDR3nt: TGTGCCAGCAGCTCGACAGGGGTTTTTTCGGCTGAAGCTTTCTTT; CDR3aa: CASSSTGVFSAEAFF
abundance: NA; j_gene: TRBJ1-1; d_gene: NA; v_gene: TRBV5-4; CDR3nt: TGTGCCAGCAGCTGGGGGGGGTACACTGAAGCTTTCTTT; CDR3aa: CASSWGGYTEAFF
abundance: NA; j_gene: TRBJ2-7; d_gene: TRBD2; v_gene: TRBV27; CDR3nt: TGTGCCAGCAGTTACACTAGCGGGAGGGGATACGAGCAGTACTTC; CDR3aa: CASSYTSGRGYEQYF
abundance: once; j_gene: TRBJ1-5; d_gene: NA; v_gene: TRBV5-6; CDR3nt: TGTGCCAGCAGCTTGCAGGGGCAGCCCCAGCATTTT; CDR3aa: CASSLQGQPQHF
abundance: NA; j_gene: TRBJ2-7; d_gene: NA; v_gene: TRBV6-6; CDR3nt: TGTGCCAGCAGTTACTCGATGGGGCAGACCTACGAGCAGTACTTC; CDR3aa: CASSYSMGQTYEQYF
abundance: NA; j_gene: TRBJ1-2; d_gene: TRBD1; v_gene: TRBV9; CDR3nt: TGTGCCAGCAGCGTAGATCAGGGGGCACGTGGCTACACCTTC; CDR3aa: CASSVDQGARGYTF
abundance: NA; j_gene: TRBJ1-2; d_gene: NA; v_gene: TRBV5-6; CDR3nt: TGTGCCAGCAGCTTGGGCGGTTATCCCAACTATGGCTACACCTTC; CDR3aa: CASSLGGYPNYGYTF
abundance: NA; j_gene: TRBJ2-7; d_gene: NA; v_gene: TRBV5-5; CDR3nt: TGTGCCAGCAGCTTCTCTCCCTCCTACGAGCAGTACTTC; CDR3aa: CASSFSPSYEQYF
abundance: NA; j_gene: TRBJ1-3; d_gene: NA; v_gene: TRBV4-3; CDR3nt: TGCGCCAGCAGCCAGGACACAGGGAATGAAAACACCATATATTTT; CDR3aa: CASSQDTGNENTIYF
abundance: NA; j_gene: TRBJ2-7; d_gene: NA; v_gene: TRBV4-2; CDR3nt: TGTGCCAGCAGCCAAGAGCCCGGGGGACTCTACGAGCAGTACTTC; CDR3aa: CASSQEPGGLYEQYF
abundance: NA; j_gene: TRBJ1-3; d_gene: NA; v_gene: TRBV28; CDR3nt: TGTGCCAGCAGTTCCGGTGGAAACACCATATATTTT; CDR3aa: CASSSGGNTIYF
abundance: NA; j_gene: TRBJ2-1; d_gene: NA; v_gene: TRBV5-1; CDR3nt: TGCGCCAGCAGCTTGCCGGCGGGATTGAACAATGAGCAGTTCTTC; CDR3aa: CASSLPAGLNNEQFF
abundance: NA; j_gene: TRBJ1-5; d_gene: NA; v_gene: TRBV5-6; CDR3nt: TGTGCCAGCAGCTTGATGAGTAGCAATCAGCCCCAGCATTTT; CDR3aa: CASSLMSSNQPQHF
abundance: NA; j_gene: TRBJ1-2; d_gene: NA; v_gene: TRBV4-3; CDR3nt: TGCGCCAGCAGCCAAGCCCCCGTAGATGGCTACACCTTC; CDR3aa: CASSQAPVDGYTF
abundance: NA; j_gene: TRBJ1-1; d_gene: NA; v_gene: TRBV11-2; CDR3nt: TGTGCCAGCAGCAATAGTTACGTGAACACTGAAGCTTTCTTT; CDR3aa: CASSNSYVNTEAFF
abundance: NA; j_gene: TRBJ1-6; d_gene: TRBD1; v_gene: TRBV5-3; CDR3nt: TGTGCCAGAAGCTTCGTCCCGGGACAGGGGGCGAATTCACCCCTCCACTTT; CDR3aa: CARSFVPGQGANSPLHF
abundance: NA; j_gene: TRBJ1-1; d_gene: TRBD1; v_gene: TRBV27; CDR3nt: TGTGCCAGCAGTTGGGACAGGGGAAACACTGAAGCTTTCTTT; CDR3aa: CASSWDRGNTEAFF
abundance: once; j_gene: TRBJ2-7; d_gene: TRBD2; v_gene: TRBV4-2; CDR3nt: TGTGCCAGCAGCCAAGAGTCTAGCGGGACCTACGAGCAGTACTTC; CDR3aa: CASSQESSGTYEQYF
abundance: NA; j_gene: TRBJ1-5; d_gene: TRBD1; v_gene: TRBV2; CDR3nt: TGTGCCAGCAGACCCGACAGGGGAAATCAGCCCCAGCATTTT; CDR3aa: CASRPDRGNQPQHF
abundance: once; j_gene: TRBJ1-3; d_gene: NA; v_gene: TRBV28; CDR3nt: TGTGCCAGCAGTTTTGACAGCTCTGGAAACACCATATATTTT; CDR3aa: CASSFDSSGNTIYF
abundance: NA; j_gene: TRBJ1-1; d_gene: TRBD1; v_gene: TRBV5-1; CDR3nt: TGCGCCAGCAGCTTGCTCCTAACAGGGGAGGTCAACACTGAAGCTTTCTTT; CDR3aa: CASSLLLTGEVNTEAFF
abundance: NA; j_gene: TRBJ1-3; d_gene: NA; v_gene: TRBV13; CDR3nt: TGTGCCAGCAGCCTCTTAGAGTTGGAGCGAAACACCATATATTTT; CDR3aa: CASSLLELERNTIYF
abundance: NA; j_gene: TRBJ1-2; d_gene: NA; v_gene: TRBV4-1; CDR3nt: TGCGCCAGCAGCCCGAAGCACCACAGGGAGACCCTCTATGGCTACACCTTC; CDR3aa: CASSPKHHRETLYGYTF
abundance: NA; j_gene: TRBJ2-1; d_gene: NA; v_gene: TRBV19; CDR3nt: TGTGCCAGTATGGCGGGATGGAATGAGCAGTTCTTC; CDR3aa: CASMAGWNEQFF
abundance: NA; j_gene: TRBJ1-2; d_gene: NA; v_gene: TRBV30; CDR3nt: TGTGCCAGTGACACGGAGGATGGCTACACCTTC; CDR3aa: CASDTEDGYTF
abundance: NA; j_gene: TRBJ2-7; d_gene: NA; v_gene: TRBV9; CDR3nt: TGTGCCAGCAGCGTAGGTCCGAGCTCCTACGAGCAGTACTTC; CDR3aa: CASSVGPSSYEQYF
abundance: NA; j_gene: TRBJ1-1; d_gene: NA; v_gene: TRBV11-2; CDR3nt: TGTGCCAGCATGGGCATTGCGGGCACTGAAGCTTTCTTT; CDR3aa: CASMGIAGTEAFF
abundance: NA; j_gene: TRBJ2-7; d_gene: TRBD2; v_gene: TRBV4-2; CDR3nt: TGTGCCAGCAGCCAGGGACTAGCGGCTTCCTACGAGCAGTACTTC; CDR3aa: CASSQGLAASYEQYF
abundance: NA; j_gene: TRBJ2-7; d_gene: TRBD1; v_gene: TRBV19; CDR3nt: TGTGCCAGTAGTATCGGACAGGGAAACCTCTACGAGCAGTACTTC; CDR3aa: CASSIGQGNLYEQYF
abundance: NA; j_gene: TRBJ1-6; d_gene: NA; v_gene: TRBV5-1; CDR3nt: TGCGCCAGCAGCTTCTTCCAAGGGGCGCCGAATTCACCCCTCCACTTT; CDR3aa: CASSFFQGAPNSPLHF
abundance: once; j_gene: TRBJ2-7; d_gene: TRBD2; v_gene: TRBV5-4; CDR3nt: TGTGCCAGCAGCTTGGGGGACTACCACTACGAGCAGTACTTC; CDR3aa: CASSLGDYHYEQYF
abundance: NA; j_gene: TRBJ1-1; d_gene: NA; v_gene: TRBV29-1; CDR3nt: TGCAGCGTTGAAGGGACACCGTACGGAAACACTGAAGCTTTCTTT; CDR3aa: CSVEGTPYGNTEAFF
abundance: NA; j_gene: TRBJ2-2; d_gene: TRBD2; v_gene: TRBV27; CDR3nt: TGTGCCAGCAGTTTATCTCATGGACTAGCGTCTTTTTCCGGGGAGCTGTTTTTT; CDR3aa: CASSLSHGLASFSGELFF
abundance: NA; j_gene: TRBJ2-1; d_gene: TRBD1; v_gene: TRBV19; CDR3nt: TGTGCCAGTAGTATACAACAGATGGGGACAGAGCTTTACAATGAGCAGTTCTTC; CDR3aa: CASSIQQMGTELYNEQFF
abundance: NA; j_gene: TRBJ2-7; d_gene: TRBD2; v_gene: TRBV6-6; CDR3nt: TGTGCCAGCAGTTACAGAGCGGGAGGGCCCGGGGAGCAGTACTTC; CDR3aa: CASSYRAGGPGEQYF
abundance: NA; j_gene: TRBJ1-5; d_gene: TRBD1; v_gene: TRBV27; CDR3nt: TGTGCCAGCAGTTCAGGACAGGGGGCTGTCCAGCCCCAGCATTTT; CDR3aa: CASSSGQGAVQPQHF
abundance: NA; j_gene: TRBJ2-7; d_gene: TRBD1; v_gene: TRBV30; CDR3nt: TGTGCCTGGAGCTTAGGCAGGGGGTACTACGAGCAGTACTTC; CDR3aa: CAWSLGRGYYEQYF
abundance: NA; j_gene: TRBJ2-3; d_gene: NA; v_gene: TRBV19; CDR3nt: TGTGCCAGTACCCACACAGATACGCAGTATTTT; CDR3aa: CASTHTDTQYF
abundance: NA; j_gene: TRBJ2-5; d_gene: TRBD2; v_gene: TRBV19; CDR3nt: TGTGCCAGTAGTATCTCTCCCGGGGCGGGAGGGCCGAGGGAGCAGTACTTC; CDR3aa: CASSISPGAGGPREQYF
abundance: NA; j_gene: TRBJ2-7; d_gene: TRBD2; v_gene: TRBV5-1; CDR3nt: TGCGCCAGCAGCTGGGTAGCGGGTAAGGGTTACGAGCAGTACTTC; CDR3aa: CASSWVAGKGYEQYF